The clone carrying this TCR beta chain was recorded once. Its target is not known. This specimen comes from a study of shared clonotypes between healthy human individuals. Selected positively for CCR7 and CD45RO-negative, naive CD8 cells excluded terminally differentiated effector memory CD45RA+ cells. Regarding the study as a whole: It was expected that sequencing depth would affect clonotype sharing among donors.

The germline gives CDR1 SGHDN, CDR2 FVKESK. This CDR3 spans 16 amino acids. V lost 0 bases to trimming and J lost 4 bases, with 16 bases between them. The protocol was immunoSEQ multiplex PCR, while the TCRdb copy is restricted to in-frame clones and leaves out a portion. The sample lists about 2.2 million clones; around 93% were seen once. The receptor comes from a man younger than 35 in good health. Some clones in this sample may be carry-over from other donors' samples. The chain recombines TRBV14 with TRBJ2-7, with unresolved D. The specimen sequenced was naive CD8+ T cells from PBMCs. CDR3 loop: CASSQDDPRLSYEQYF. Here the CDR3 DNA reads TGTGCCAGCAGCCAAGATGACCCACGTTTGTCTTACGAGCAGTACTTC.